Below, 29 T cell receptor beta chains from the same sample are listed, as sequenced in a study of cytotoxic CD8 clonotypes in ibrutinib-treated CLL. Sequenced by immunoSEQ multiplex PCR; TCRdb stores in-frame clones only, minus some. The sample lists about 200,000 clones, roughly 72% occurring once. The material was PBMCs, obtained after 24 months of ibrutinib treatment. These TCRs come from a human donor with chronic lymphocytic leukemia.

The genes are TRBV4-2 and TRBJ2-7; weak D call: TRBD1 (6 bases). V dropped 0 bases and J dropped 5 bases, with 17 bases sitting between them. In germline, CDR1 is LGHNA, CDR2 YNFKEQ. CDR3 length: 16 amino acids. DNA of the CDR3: TGTGCCAGCAGCCAAGATCTTCTGGGGGCTAGTCACGAGCAGTACTTC. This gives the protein CASSQDLLGASHEQYF.

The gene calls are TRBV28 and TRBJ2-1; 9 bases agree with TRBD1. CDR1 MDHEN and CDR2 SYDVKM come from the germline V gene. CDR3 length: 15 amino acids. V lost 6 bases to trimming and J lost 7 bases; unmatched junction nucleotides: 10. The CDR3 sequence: CASRGGTGFVNEQFF. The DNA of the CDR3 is TGTGCCAGCAGGGGGGGGACAGGGTTTGTAAATGAGCAGTTCTTC.

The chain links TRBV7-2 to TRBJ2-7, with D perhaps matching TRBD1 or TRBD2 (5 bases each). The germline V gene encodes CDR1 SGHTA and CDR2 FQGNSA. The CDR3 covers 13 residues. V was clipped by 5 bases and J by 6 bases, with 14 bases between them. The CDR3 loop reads CASSRVRGGEQYF. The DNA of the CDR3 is TGTGCCAGCAGCCGGGTGAGGGGTGGCGAGCAGTACTTC.

The CDR3 sequence: CASSLEPAGTEAFF. The CDR3, as DNA: TGTGCCAGCAGCTTAGAGCCTGCGGGGACTGAAGCTTTCTTT. The chain uses TRBV7-2 and TRBJ1-1, with D unresolved. With 1 base removed from V and 5 bases from J, the gap between germline ends came to 11 bases. The CDR3 has 14 amino acids. Germline V lookup: CDR1 SGHTA, CDR2 FQGNSA. The complete variable domain, with remaining parts taken from reference TRBV7-2 and TRBJ1-1, reads GAGVSQSPSNKVTEKGKDVELRCDPISGHTALYWYRQSLGQGLEFLIYFQGNSAPDKSGLPSDRFSAERTGGSVSTLTIQRTQQEDSAVYLCASSLEPAGTEAFFGQGTRLTVV.

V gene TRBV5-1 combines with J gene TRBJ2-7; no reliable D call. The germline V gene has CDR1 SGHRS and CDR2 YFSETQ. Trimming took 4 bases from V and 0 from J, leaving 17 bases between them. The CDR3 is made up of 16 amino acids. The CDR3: CASSRKRYPSSYEQYF. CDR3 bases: TGCGCCAGCAGCCGGAAGAGGTACCCCTCCTCCTACGAGCAGTACTTC.

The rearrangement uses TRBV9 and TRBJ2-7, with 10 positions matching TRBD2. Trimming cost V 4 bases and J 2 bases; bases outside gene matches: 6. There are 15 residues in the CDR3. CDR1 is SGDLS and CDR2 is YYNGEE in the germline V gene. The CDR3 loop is CASSPGLAATYEQYF. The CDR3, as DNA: TGTGCCAGCAGCCCCGGACTAGCGGCTACCTACGAGCAGTACTTC.

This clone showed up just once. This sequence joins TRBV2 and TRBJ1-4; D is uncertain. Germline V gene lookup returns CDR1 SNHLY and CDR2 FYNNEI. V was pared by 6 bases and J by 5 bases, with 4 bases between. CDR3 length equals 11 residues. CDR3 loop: CASSYNEKLFF. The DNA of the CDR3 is TGTGCCAGCAGCTACAATGAAAAACTGTTTTTT.

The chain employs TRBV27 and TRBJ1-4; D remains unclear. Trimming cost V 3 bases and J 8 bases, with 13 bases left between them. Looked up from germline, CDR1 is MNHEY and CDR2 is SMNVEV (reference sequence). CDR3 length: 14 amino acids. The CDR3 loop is CASSFGISAEKLFF. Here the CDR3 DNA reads TGTGCCAGCAGTTTCGGGATTTCGGCGGAAAAACTGTTTTTT.

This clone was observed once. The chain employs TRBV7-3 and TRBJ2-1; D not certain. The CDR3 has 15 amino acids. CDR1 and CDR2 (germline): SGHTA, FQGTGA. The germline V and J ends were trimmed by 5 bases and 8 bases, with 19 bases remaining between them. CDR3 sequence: CASSQYVGYPHEQFF. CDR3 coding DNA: TGTGCCAGCAGCCAATACGTCGGCTACCCCCATGAGCAGTTCTTC.

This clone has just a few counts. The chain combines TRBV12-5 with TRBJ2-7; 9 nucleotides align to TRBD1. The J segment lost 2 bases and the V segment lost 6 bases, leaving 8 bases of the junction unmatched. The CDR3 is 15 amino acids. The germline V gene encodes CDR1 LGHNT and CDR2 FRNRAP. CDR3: CASGTGQGAAYEQYF. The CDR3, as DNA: TGTGCTAGTGGAACGGGACAGGGAGCAGCCTACGAGCAGTACTTC. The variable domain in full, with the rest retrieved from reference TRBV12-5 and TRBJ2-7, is DARVTQTPRHKVTEMGQEVTMRCQPILGHNTVFWYRQTMMQGLELLAYFRNRAPLDDSGMPKDRFSAEMPDATLATLKIQPSEPRDSAVYFCASGTGQGAAYEQYFGPGTRLTVT.

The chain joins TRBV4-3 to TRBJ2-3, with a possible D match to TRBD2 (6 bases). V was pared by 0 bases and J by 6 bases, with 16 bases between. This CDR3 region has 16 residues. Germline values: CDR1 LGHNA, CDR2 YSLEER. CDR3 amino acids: CASSQDLNRGTDTQYF. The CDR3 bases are TGCGCCAGCAGCCAAGATCTGAATCGCGGGACTGATACGCAGTATTTT.

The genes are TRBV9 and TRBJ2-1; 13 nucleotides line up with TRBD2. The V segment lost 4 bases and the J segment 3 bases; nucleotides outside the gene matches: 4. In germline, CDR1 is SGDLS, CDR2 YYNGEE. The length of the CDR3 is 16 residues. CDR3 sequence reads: CASSRLAGGFYNEQFF. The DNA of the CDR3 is TGTGCCAGCAGCCGACTAGCGGGAGGCTTCTACAATGAGCAGTTCTTC.

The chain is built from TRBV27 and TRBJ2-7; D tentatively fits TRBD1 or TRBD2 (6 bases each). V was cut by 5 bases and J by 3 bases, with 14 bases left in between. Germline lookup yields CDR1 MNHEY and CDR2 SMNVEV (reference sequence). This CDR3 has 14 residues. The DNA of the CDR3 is TGTGCCAGCAGTGAGCAAGGGGGGATCTACGAGCAGTACTTC. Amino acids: CASSEQGGIYEQYF.

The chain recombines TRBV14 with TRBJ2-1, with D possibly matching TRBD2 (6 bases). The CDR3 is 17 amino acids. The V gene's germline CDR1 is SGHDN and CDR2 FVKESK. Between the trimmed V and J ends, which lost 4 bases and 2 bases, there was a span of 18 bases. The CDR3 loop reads CASSLQPTAGTYNEQFF. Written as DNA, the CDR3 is TGTGCCAGCAGCCTACAACCCACGGCGGGGACCTACAATGAGCAGTTCTTC.

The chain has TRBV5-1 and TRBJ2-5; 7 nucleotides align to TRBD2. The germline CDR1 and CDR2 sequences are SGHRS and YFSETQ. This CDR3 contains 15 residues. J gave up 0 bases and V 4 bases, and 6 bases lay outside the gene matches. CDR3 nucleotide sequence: TGCGCCAGCAGCCAGACTAGCAGGAACCAAGAGACCCAGTACTTC. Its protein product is CASSQTSRNQETQYF.

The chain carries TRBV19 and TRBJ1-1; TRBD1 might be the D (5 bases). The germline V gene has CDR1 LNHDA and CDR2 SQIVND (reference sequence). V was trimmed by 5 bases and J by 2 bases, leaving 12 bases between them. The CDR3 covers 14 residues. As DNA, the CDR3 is TGTGCCAGTAGTTACACAGGATTTAACACTGAAGCTTTCTTT. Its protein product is CASSYTGFNTEAFF. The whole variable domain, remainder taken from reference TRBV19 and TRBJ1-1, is DGGITQSPKYLFRKEGQNVTLSCEQNLNHDAMYWYRQDPGQGLRLIYYSQIVNDFQKGDIAEGYSVSREKKESFPLTVTSAQKNPTAFYLCASSYTGFNTEAFFGQGTRLTVV.

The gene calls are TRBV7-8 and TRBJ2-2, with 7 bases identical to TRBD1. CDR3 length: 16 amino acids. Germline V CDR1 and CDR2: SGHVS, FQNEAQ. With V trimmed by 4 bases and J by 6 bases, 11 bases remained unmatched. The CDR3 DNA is TGTGCCAGCAGCTCCCAACAGGGGCGGGTTGCCGGGGAGCTGTTTTTT. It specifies CASSSQQGRVAGELFF.

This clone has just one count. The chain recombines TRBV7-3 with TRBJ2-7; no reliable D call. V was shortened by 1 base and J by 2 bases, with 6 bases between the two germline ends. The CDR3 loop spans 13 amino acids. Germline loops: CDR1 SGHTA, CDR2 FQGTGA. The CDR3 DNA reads TGTGCCAGCAGCTTAAACGATGCCTACGAGCAGTACTTC. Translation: CASSLNDAYEQYF. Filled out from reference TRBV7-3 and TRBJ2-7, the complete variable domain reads GAGVSQTPSNKVTEKGKYVELRCDPISGHTALYWYRQSLGQGPEFLIYFQGTGAADDSGLPNDRFFAVRPEGSVSTLKIQRTERGDSAVYLCASSLNDAYEQYFGPGTRLTVT.

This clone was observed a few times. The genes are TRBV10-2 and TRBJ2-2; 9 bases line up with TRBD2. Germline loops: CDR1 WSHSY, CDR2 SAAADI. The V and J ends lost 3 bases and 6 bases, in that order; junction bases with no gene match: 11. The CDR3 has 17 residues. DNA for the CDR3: TGCGCCAGCAGTGAATCGGGTGGCGGGAGGGCCGCCGGGGAGCTGTTTTTT. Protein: CASSESGGGRAAGELFF.

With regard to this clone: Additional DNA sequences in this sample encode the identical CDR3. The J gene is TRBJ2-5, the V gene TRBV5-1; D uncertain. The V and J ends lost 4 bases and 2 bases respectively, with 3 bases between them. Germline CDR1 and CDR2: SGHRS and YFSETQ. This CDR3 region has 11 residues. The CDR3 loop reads CASSIQETQYF. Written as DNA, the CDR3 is TGCGCCAGCAGCATTCAAGAGACCCAGTACTTC.

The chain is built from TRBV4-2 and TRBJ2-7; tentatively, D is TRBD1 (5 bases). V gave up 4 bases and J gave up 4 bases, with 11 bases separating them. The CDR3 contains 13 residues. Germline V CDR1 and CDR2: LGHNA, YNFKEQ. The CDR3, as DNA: TGTGCCAGCAGCCGGGGCCAGATTTACGAGCAGTACTTC. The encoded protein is CASSRGQIYEQYF.

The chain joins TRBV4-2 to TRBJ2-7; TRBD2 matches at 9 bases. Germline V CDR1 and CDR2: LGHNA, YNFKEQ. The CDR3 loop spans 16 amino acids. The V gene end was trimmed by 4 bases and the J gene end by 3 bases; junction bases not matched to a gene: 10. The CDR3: CASSPTLSGSRYEQYF. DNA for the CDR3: TGTGCCAGCAGCCCGACCCTTAGCGGGAGCCGCTACGAGCAGTACTTC.

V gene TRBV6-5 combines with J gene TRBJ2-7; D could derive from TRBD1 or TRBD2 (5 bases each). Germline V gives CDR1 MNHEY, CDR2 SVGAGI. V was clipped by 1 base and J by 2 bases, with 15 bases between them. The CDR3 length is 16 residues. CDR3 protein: CASSYWGNLDTYEQYF. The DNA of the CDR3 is TGTGCCAGCAGTTACTGGGGGAACCTCGATACCTACGAGCAGTACTTC.

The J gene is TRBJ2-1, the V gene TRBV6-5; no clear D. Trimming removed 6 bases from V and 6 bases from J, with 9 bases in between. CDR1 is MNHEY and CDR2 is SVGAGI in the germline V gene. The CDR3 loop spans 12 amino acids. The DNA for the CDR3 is TGTGCCAGCAGCCCGGTCACCAATGAGCAGTTCTTC. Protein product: CASSPVTNEQFF.

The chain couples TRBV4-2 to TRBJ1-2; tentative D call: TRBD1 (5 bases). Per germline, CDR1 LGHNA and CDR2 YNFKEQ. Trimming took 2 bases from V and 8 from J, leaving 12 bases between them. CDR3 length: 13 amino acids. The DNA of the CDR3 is TGTGCCAGCAGCCAATCGGGGCTGCAGGGCTACACCTTC. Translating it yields CASSQSGLQGYTF.

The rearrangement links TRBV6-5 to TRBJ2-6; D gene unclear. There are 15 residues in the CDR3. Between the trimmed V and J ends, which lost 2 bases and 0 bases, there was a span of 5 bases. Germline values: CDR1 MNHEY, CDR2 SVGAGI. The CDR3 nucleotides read TGTGCCAGCAGTTACATCCTCTCTGGGGCCAACGTCCTGACTTTC. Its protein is CASSYILSGANVLTF.

CDR3 amino acids: CASSPRTQQETQYF. The CDR3 region has the DNA TGTGCCAGCAGCCCCCGAACCCAGCAAGAGACCCAGTACTTC. The rearrangement joins TRBV11-2 to TRBJ2-5; D uncertain. Trimming took off 5 bases at V and 2 bases at J, with 12 bases between the two ends. The CDR3 runs to 14 residues. Germline lookup yields CDR1 SGHAT and CDR2 FQNNGV.

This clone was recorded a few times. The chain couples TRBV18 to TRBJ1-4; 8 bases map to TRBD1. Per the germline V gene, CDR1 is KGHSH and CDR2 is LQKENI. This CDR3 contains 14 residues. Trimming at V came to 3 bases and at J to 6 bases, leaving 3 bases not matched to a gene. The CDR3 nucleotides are TGTGCCAGCTCACCCGCAGGGGGCTATGAAAAACTGTTTTTT. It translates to CASSPAGGYEKLFF.

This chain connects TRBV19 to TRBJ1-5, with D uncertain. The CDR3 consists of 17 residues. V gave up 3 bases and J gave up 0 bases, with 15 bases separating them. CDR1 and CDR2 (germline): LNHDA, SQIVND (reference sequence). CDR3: CASSMGAELYSNQPQHF. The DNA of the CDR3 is TGTGCCAGTAGTATGGGCGCAGAGCTTTATAGCAATCAGCCCCAGCATTTT.